Listed here are 23 T cell receptor beta chains from one sample, sequenced in a study of blood T cells in healthy people across ages (dated by TCRdb to between 2014 and 2017). The library was made by 5' RACE. These reads were obtained on an Illumina HiSeq 2500. The second PCR ran for about 6 to 12 cycles and used a J-beta primer mix along with a sample-barcoded 5' primer. TCRdb redid the processing of the public reads, applying fastp at Q25 and MiXCR, and retained in-frame beta chains. Each entry merges the rows of one CDR3 protein and shows their most common DNA and genes. The sample yields 1.5 million to 2 million distinct CDR3 sequences; roughly 30% were counted once. 7.7% of the sample is taken by the ten largest. Sequencing was done on a sample of blood. The receptors come from a woman aged 25-40 years in good health.

This clonotype was detected many times. The rearrangement links TRBV3-1 to TRBJ2-1; D is ambiguous. CDR1 and CDR2 from the germline V gene are LGHDT and YNNKEL (reference sequence). This CDR3 has 13 amino acids. The V gene lost 1 base and the J gene lost 5 bases, with 6 bases spanning the gap. CDR3 DNA: TGTGCCAGCAGCCAAGTGGCCGACAATGAGCAGTTCTTC. This encodes CASSQVADNEQFF.

The rearrangement links TRBV20-1 to TRBJ2-7, with D unresolved. The germline V gene has CDR1 DFQATT and CDR2 SNEGSKA (reference sequence). This CDR3 comprises 14 residues. V lost 6 bases and J lost 2, with 17 bases in between. The CDR3 region has the DNA TGCAGTGCCCCGGATAACTCAAAGGCCTACGAGCAGTACTTC. Translation: CSAPDNSKAYEQYF.

V and J are TRBV3-1 and TRBJ2-1; D unclear. The CDR3 sequence is 14 residues long. Germline V gene data show CDR1 as LGHDT and CDR2 as YNNKEL (reference sequence). Trimming cost V 1 base and J 5 bases, with 9 bases left between them. The CDR3, as DNA: TGTGCCAGCAGCCAAGGACTGCTTAACAATGAGCAGTTCTTC. It encodes CASSQGLLNNEQFF.

This clonotype was picked up one time. This sequence joins TRBV6-6 and TRBJ1-4, with a possible D match to TRBD1 (5 bases). The CDR3 runs to 17 residues. Trimming stripped 0 bases from V and 4 bases from J, with 15 bases between. Germline lookup yields CDR1 MNHNY and CDR2 SVGAGI (reference sequence). The CDR3 nucleotides are TGTGCCAGCAGTTACTCGAGATCAGGGCAGGGTAATGAAAAACTGTTTTTT. It is translated as CASSYSRSGQGNEKLFF.

This clonotype was counted only a few times. This CDR3 is CASRRSLNEKLFF. For the CDR3, the DNA is TGTGCCAGCAGGCGGAGCCTTAATGAAAAACTGTTTTTT. The J gene is TRBJ1-4, the V gene TRBV12-3 or TRBV12-4; no definite D call. This CDR3 contains 13 residues. The germline V and J ends were trimmed by 6 bases and 4 bases, with 9 bases remaining between them.

This chain connects TRBV28 to TRBJ1-1; TRBD1 is a possible D gene (5 bases). CDR1 and CDR2 (germline): MDHEN, SYDVKM. The germline V and J ends were trimmed by 2 bases and 5 bases, with 12 bases remaining between them. The CDR3 is made up of 14 amino acids. The CDR3 coding sequence is TGTGCCAGCAGTTTAATTGGGGCGGGGACTGAAGCTTTCTTT. Translating it yields CASSLIGAGTEAFF.

Worth noting for this clonotype: Mismatch with germline at one junction end may stem from a read error. The V and J genes are TRBV7-9 and TRBJ1-5; D remains unclear. Germline CDR1 SEHNR, CDR2 FQNEAQ (reference sequence). There are 13 residues in the CDR3. The CDR3 sequence: CASSSYINQPQHF. CDR3 bases: TGTGCCAGCAGCTCTTATATAAATCAACCCCAGCATTTT.

V is TRBV20-1 and J is TRBJ2-1, with a weak D call TRBD1 (6 bases). TRBJ2-7 matches the DNA end more closely, so the J call is doubtful. Germline CDR1 DFQATT, CDR2 SNEGSKA (reference sequence). CDR3 length: 15 residues. CDR3 nucleotides: TGCAGTGCTAGAGACCCGACAGGATCCTACAATGAGCAGTACTTC. Its translation: CSARDPTGSYNEQYF.

CDR3 sequence (DNA): TGCGCCAGCAGCCCCCCGAGCGGGAGGGCTTACGAGCAGTACTTC. It specifies CASSPPSGRAYEQYF. The chain couples TRBV5-1 to TRBJ2-7, with 10 bases aligning to TRBD2. The CDR3 runs 15 residues. Germline values: CDR1 SGHRS, CDR2 YFSETQ. Losses at the gene ends were 4 bases for V and 4 bases for J; bases not matched to a gene: 8. Full variable domain (missing parts from reference TRBV5-1 and TRBJ2-7): KAGVTQTPRYLIKTRGQQVTLSCSPISGHRSVSWYQQTPGQGLQFLFEYFSETQRNKGNFPGRFSGRQFSNSRSEMNVSTLELGDSALYLCASSPPSGRAYEQYFGPGTRLTVT.

The chain recombines TRBV28 with TRBJ2-7; TRBD2 matches 8 bases. Germline-derived CDR1 and CDR2 are MDHEN and SYDVKM. V was pared by 7 bases and J by 3 bases, with 14 bases of the junction left unmatched. This CDR3 has 16 residues. CDR3 in DNA: TGTGCCAGCAACTCGCGGGGCGGGGGGATAGACTACGAGCAGTACTTC. Translating gives CASNSRGGGIDYEQYF. Supplemented by reference TRBV28 and TRBJ2-7, the full variable domain reads DVKVTQSSRYLVKRTGEKVFLECVQDMDHENMFWYRQDPGLGLRLIYFSYDVKMKEKGDIPEGYSVSREKKERFSLILESASTNQTSMYLCASNSRGGGIDYEQYFGPGTRLTVT.

This clonotype has ten or more counts. The rearrangement uses TRBV7-2 and TRBJ2-1, with D unclear. The CDR3 covers 15 residues. Germline lookup yields CDR1 SGHTA and CDR2 FQGNSA. Trimming shortened V by 1 base and J by 3 bases, and 10 bases separated the two germline ends. This CDR3 is CASSLESINYNEQFF. CDR3 coding DNA: TGTGCCAGCAGCTTAGAATCCATAAACTACAATGAGCAGTTCTTC.

With respect to this clonotype: Mismatch with germline at one junction end may stem from a read error. The DNA for the CDR3 is TGTGCCGGCAGCTTTCCATATGGGACCGGGGCTCAAGAGACCCAGTACTTC. It specifies CAGSFPYGTGAQETQYF. V and J are TRBV7-2 and TRBJ2-7; D is perhaps TRBD1 or TRBD2 (5 bases each). Gene TRBJ2-5 matches the end of the DNA better, so the J call may be wrong. The germline V gene encodes CDR1 SGHTA and CDR2 FQGNSA. The CDR3 runs to 17 residues.

This clonotype was seen more than once but under ten times. V is TRBV6-5 and J is TRBJ1-6; D remains ambiguous. Trimming pared 0 bases from V and 0 bases from J, leaving 9 bases between. Germline V gives CDR1 MNHEY, CDR2 SVGAGI. The CDR3 is made up of 17 amino acids. CDR3 DNA sequence: TGTGCCAGCAGTTACTCGCAGCGGAGCTCCTATAATTCACCCCTCCACTTT. Its translation is CASSYSQRSSYNSPLHF.

This clonotype was observed once. Relative to the germline gene, one junction end is altered; a read error may explain this. The chain employs TRBV28 and TRBJ2-3, with D tentatively TRBD1 (6 bases). The CDR3 is 18 residues long. Germline assignment: CDR1 MDHEN and CDR2 SYDVKM. The chain's CDR3 is CTSRGVPPPTTSTDTQYF. CDR3 coding DNA: TGTACCAGCAGGGGTGTCCCTCCCCCTACTACTAGCACAGATACGCAGTATTTT.

In its sample, this clonotype was seen a few times. This rearrangement joins TRBV12-3 or TRBV12-4 to TRBJ1-3; D not certain. Trimming shortened V by 3 bases and J by 5 bases, and 5 bases separated the two germline ends. The CDR3 covers 12 residues. The CDR3 protein is CASSLARNTIYF. The CDR3 DNA is TGTGCCAGCAGTTTGGCGAGAAACACCATATATTTT.

This clonotype appeared a few times. The chain links TRBV7-2 to TRBJ2-7; 7 bases fit TRBD1. Matching the DNA end better, TRBJ2-5 makes the J call doubtful. CDR1 SGHTA and CDR2 FQGNSA come from the germline V gene. This CDR3 spans 14 amino acids. CDR3 nucleotide sequence: TGTGCCAGCAGCATCGAAAGGGGGCGGGAGACCCAGTACTTC. Residues: CASSIERGRETQYF.

The chain employs TRBV20-1 and TRBJ2-1; 12 bases align to TRBD2. The CDR3 length is 14 residues. With V trimmed by 1 base and J by 10 bases, 5 bases remained unmatched. Germline CDR1 and CDR2: DFQATT and SNEGSKA (reference sequence). The CDR3 DNA is TGCAGTGCTAGAGGCGGACTAGCGGGGTGGGAGCAGTTCTTC. Its protein product is CSARGGLAGWEQFF.

The chain joins TRBV12-3 or TRBV12-4 to TRBJ2-7, with TRBD2 matching over 7 bases. V gave up 4 bases and J gave up 5 bases; unmatched junction bases: 11. This CDR3 has 15 residues. The CDR3: CASSSREAGFNEQYF. The CDR3 DNA follows: TGTGCCAGCAGTTCCCGGGAGGCCGGTTTCAACGAGCAGTACTTC.

Worth noting for this clonotype: At one of its ends the junction is not consistent with the germline gene, which may arise from a read error. The chain links TRBV11-2 to TRBJ1-2, with 10 bases that match TRBD1. This CDR3 region has 13 residues. Germline V gene data show CDR1 as SGHAT and CDR2 as FQNNGV. CDR3 sequence (DNA): TGTGCCAGCACGGACAGGGGGAACTATGGCCACACCTTC. Translating it yields CASTDRGNYGHTF. The whole variable domain, remainder taken from reference TRBV11-2 and TRBJ1-2, is EAGVAQSPRYKIIEKRQSVAFWCNPISGHATLYWYQQILGQGPKLLIQFQNNGVVDDSQLPKDRFSAERLKGVDSTLKIQPAKLEDSAVYLCASTDRGNYGHTFGSGTRLTVV.

The V gene is TRBV4-1, the J gene TRBJ2-4, with 8 positions matching TRBD1. The DNA matches TRBJ2-7 better at its end, which makes the J call doubtful. The CDR3 extends over 15 amino acids. Germline CDR1 and CDR2: MGHRA and YSYEKL. The CDR3: CASSQEPGQGGEQYF. The CDR3 DNA reads TGCGCCAGCAGCCAAGAACCAGGACAGGGAGGCGAGCAGTACTTC.

This clonotype was counted ten times or more. The V gene is TRBV7-2, the J gene TRBJ2-4; 12 nucleotides match TRBD2. The end of the DNA aligns better with TRBJ2-7, so the J call may be wrong. The CDR3 spans 15 residues. Germline V CDR1 and CDR2: SGHTA, FQGNSA. The CDR3 nucleotides are TGTGCCAGCAGCTCCCGACTAGCGGGAGCGGGCGAGCAGTACTTC. This codes for CASSSRLAGAGEQYF.

In this sample, this clonotype turned up once. The chain uses TRBV12-5 and TRBJ2-6, with a weak D call TRBD2 (5 bases). Germline loops: CDR1 LGHNT, CDR2 FRNRAP. V shed 0 bases and J shed 2 bases, with 23 bases lying between them. CDR3 length equals 21 residues. CDR3 loop: CASGLVLGVFSSLPGANVLTF. CDR3 DNA: TGTGCTAGTGGTTTGGTACTGGGAGTTTTTTCCAGTCTCCCTGGGGCCAACGTCCTGACTTTC.

This clonotype has just a few counts. The rearrangement uses TRBV20-1 and TRBJ2-4, with 8 positions matching TRBD1. The tail of the sequence fits TRBJ2-7 better, so the J call may be wrong. Germline V lookup: CDR1 DFQATT, CDR2 SNEGSKA (reference sequence). The CDR3 loop spans 14 amino acids. CDR3 nucleotide sequence: TGCAGTGTTAAACGGGACAGGCCTCCCTACGAGCAGTACTTC. Its protein is CSVKRDRPPYEQYF.